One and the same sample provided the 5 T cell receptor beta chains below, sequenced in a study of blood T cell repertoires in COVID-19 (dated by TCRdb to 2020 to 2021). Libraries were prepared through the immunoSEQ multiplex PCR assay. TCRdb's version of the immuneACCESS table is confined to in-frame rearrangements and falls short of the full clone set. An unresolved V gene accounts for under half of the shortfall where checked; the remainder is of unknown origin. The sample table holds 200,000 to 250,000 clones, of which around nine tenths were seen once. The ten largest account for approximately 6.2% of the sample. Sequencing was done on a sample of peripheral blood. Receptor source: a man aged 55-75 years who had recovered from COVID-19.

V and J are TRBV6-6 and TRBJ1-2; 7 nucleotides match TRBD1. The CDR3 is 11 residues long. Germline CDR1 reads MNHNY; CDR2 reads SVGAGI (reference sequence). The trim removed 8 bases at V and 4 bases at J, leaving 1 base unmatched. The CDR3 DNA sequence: TGTGCCAGCCAGGGGGGCTATGGCTACACCTTC. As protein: CASQGGYGYTF.

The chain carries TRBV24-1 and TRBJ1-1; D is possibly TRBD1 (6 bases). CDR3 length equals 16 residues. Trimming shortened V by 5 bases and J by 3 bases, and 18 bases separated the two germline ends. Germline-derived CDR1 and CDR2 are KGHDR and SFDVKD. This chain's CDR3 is CATSARATGSYTEAFF. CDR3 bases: TGTGCCACCAGTGCTCGGGCTACAGGGTCATACACTGAAGCTTTCTTT.

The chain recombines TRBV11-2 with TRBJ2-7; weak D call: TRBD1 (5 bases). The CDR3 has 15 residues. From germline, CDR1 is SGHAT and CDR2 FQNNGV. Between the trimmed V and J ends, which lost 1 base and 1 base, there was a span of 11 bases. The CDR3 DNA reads TGTGCCAGCAGCTTAGGCCTTGACAGTTCCTACGAGCAGTACTTC. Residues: CASSLGLDSSYEQYF.

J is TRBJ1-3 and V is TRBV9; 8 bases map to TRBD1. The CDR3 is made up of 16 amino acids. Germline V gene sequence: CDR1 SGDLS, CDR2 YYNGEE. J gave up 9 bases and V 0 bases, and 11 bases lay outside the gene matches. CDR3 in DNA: TGTGCCAGCAGCGTAGACTCGGCAGGGGGCCGCAGCACCATATATTTT. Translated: CASSVDSAGGRSTIYF.

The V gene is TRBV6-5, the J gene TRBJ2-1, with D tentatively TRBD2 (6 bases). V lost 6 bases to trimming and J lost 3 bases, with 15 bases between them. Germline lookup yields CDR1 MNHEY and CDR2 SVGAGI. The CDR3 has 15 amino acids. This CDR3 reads CASSLPGRGYNEQFF. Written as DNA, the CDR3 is TGTGCCAGCAGCCTCCCCGGGCGGGGCTACAATGAGCAGTTCTTC.